These T cell receptor beta chains were read from a single sample in a study of OX40 agonist ivuxolimab in advanced cancers. Using immunoSEQ multiplex PCR, the repertoire was profiled, and TCRdb retains in-frame clones only, with some absent. The data contain approximately 58,000 clones, roughly 81% of them singletons. Material: CD4+ or CD8+ T cells sorted from blood, obtained in a trial of the OX40 agonist ivuxolimab. The receptor source for this set is an adult with an advanced solid tumor such as melanoma, head and neck, liver or kidney cancer. The CDR3 runs from the conserved cysteine through the conserved F or W. D genes are given only for firm matches. Some rows mark clone size as missing; the rest say once, few, many or name a class of expanded clone.

d_call,j_call,v_call,clone_size,cdr3_nt,cdr3_aa
TRBD2,TRBJ2-7,TRBV6-5,.,TGTGCCAGCAAAAGTTTAGGAGCGGGAGAGGGCGAGCAGTACTTC,CASKSLGAGEGEQYF
.,TRBJ2-3,TRBV5-1,.,TGCGCCAGCAGCTTGGAAGAACAAAGCACAGATACGCAGTATTTT,CASSLEEQSTDTQYF
TRBD1,TRBJ2-1,TRBV19,.,TGTGCCAGTAGTATCCGGGGGGACAGGGGCTACAATGAGCAGTTCTTC,CASSIRGDRGYNEQFF
.,TRBJ1-2,TRBV19,.,TGTGCCACCGGGTTCCCGCAGGGAGCTAACTATGGCTACACCTTC,CATGFPQGANYGYTF
TRBD2,TRBJ2-3,TRBV30,few,TGTGCCCTCAACCCGGGGACTAGCGGCACAGATACGCAGTATTTT,CALNPGTSGTDTQYF
.,TRBJ1-3,TRBV6-4,.,TGTGCCAGCACTGTCGGAAACACCATATATTTT,CASTVGNTIYF
.,TRBJ2-2,TRBV15,.,TGTGCCACCAGCAGAGCAGGGTCTGCTCGGGCCGGGGAGCTGTTTTTT,CATSRAGSARAGELFF
.,TRBJ2-2,TRBV6-6,once,TGTGCCAGCGGGACCGGGGAGCTGTTTTTT,CASGTGELFF
TRBD1,TRBJ2-5,TRBV25-1,once,TGTGCCAGCAGTGAATACAGGGGGGAGACCCAGTACTTC,CASSEYRGETQYF
.,TRBJ1-2,TRBV19,.,TGTGCCAGTAGTAGAACCGCGACAGACGGAAACACCTTC,CASSRTATDGNTF
.,TRBJ1-1,TRBV19,.,TGTGCCAGTAGTCAAGGGACCCCGGGGGACACTGAAGCTTTCTTT,CASSQGTPGDTEAFF
TRBD2,TRBJ2-4,TRBV5-1,.,TGCGCCAGCAGCTTGATCGCGGGAGACAAAAACATTCAGTACTTC,CASSLIAGDKNIQYF
TRBD2,TRBJ2-2,TRBV4-1,.,TGCGCCAGCAGCCAGTCCCCTCGACTAGCGGGGGGAACCGGGGAGCTGTTTTTT,CASSQSPRLAGGTGELFF
.,TRBJ1-2,TRBV28,.,TGTGCCAGCAGTCAGACACCTACCTATGGCTACACCTTC,CASSQTPTYGYTF
TRBD2,TRBJ2-4,TRBV11-3,.,TGTGCCAGCAGCACCATAGCGGGAGACATTCAGTACTTC,CASSTIAGDIQYF
.,TRBJ2-1,TRBV6-6,.,TGTGCCAGCAGTTGGCCCTTAACGGAGGGGGATGAGCAGTTCTTC,CASSWPLTEGDEQFF
TRBD1,TRBJ1-4,TRBV30,.,TGTGCCTGGAGTGAGACAGGGACGAGAGAAAAACTGTTTTTT,CAWSETGTREKLFF
TRBD1,TRBJ1-1,TRBV5-1,.,TGCGCCAGCAGCTTGGTAGCTACAGCACAGGGGGCGGTTGAAGCTTTCTTT,CASSLVATAQGAVEAFF
.,TRBJ2-5,TRBV9,once,TGTGCCAGCAGCGTAGATGGGACCTACCAAGAGACCCAGTACTTC,CASSVDGTYQETQYF
.,TRBJ1-2,TRBV5-1,.,TGCGCCAGCAGCTTGGATACAGGCTATGGCTACACCTTC,CASSLDTGYGYTF
.,TRBJ1-2,TRBV9,.,TGTGCCAGCAGCATAGGTGGACCCAACTATGGCTACACCTTC,CASSIGGPNYGYTF
.,TRBJ2-7,TRBV5-4,.,TGTGCCAGCAGCTTGTTCGGCTCCTACGAGCAGTACTTC,CASSLFGSYEQYF
TRBD1,TRBJ2-1,TRBV7-2,.,TGTGCCAGCAGCCGGCGGACAGGGGATGGCAATGAGCAGTTCTTC,CASSRRTGDGNEQFF
.,TRBJ1-4,TRBV7-9,.,TGTGCCAGCGGGGCTTCTAATGAAAAACTGTTTTTT,CASGASNEKLFF
.,TRBJ2-5,TRBV5-1,few,TGCGCCAGCAGCATCCAGGGGCGAGCGGAGACCCAGTACTTC,CASSIQGRAETQYF
TRBD2,TRBJ2-5,TRBV10-3,few,TGTGCCATCAGTGCTACACCATCTAGCGGGAGGGCAGCGGAGACCCAGTACTTC,CAISATPSSGRAAETQYF
.,TRBJ1-1,TRBV19,.,TGTGCCAGTAGACCCCCAACAGGTTACACTGAAGCTTTCTTT,CASRPPTGYTEAFF
TRBD1,TRBJ2-3,TRBV27,.,TGTGCCAGCAGTCACTCGACAGGGCTTAGCACAGATACGCAGTATTTT,CASSHSTGLSTDTQYF
TRBD2,TRBJ2-2,TRBV10-3,.,TGTGCCATCAGTACCTCGACTAGCGGGACCGGGGAGCTGTTTTTT,CAISTSTSGTGELFF
.,TRBJ2-7,TRBV14,few,TGTGCCAGCAGCCTATGGACAGACTCCTACGAGCAGTACTTC,CASSLWTDSYEQYF
TRBD2,TRBJ2-7,TRBV25-1,.,TGTGCCAGCATCTCGGGGGGGACCTTCCACTACGAGCAGTACTTC,CASISGGTFHYEQYF
TRBD1,TRBJ1-4,TRBV9,.,TGTGCCAGCAGCGTAAGTGACGGGACAGGGGGCCGAGGAGATGAAAAACTGTTTTTT,CASSVSDGTGGRGDEKLFF
.,TRBJ1-4,TRBV6-1,.,TGTGCCAGCAGTGACCAAGGCAATGAAAAACTGTTTTTT,CASSDQGNEKLFF
TRBD2,TRBJ2-1,TRBV30,once,TGTGCCTGGAGTCTACTAGCGGCCTACAATGAGCAGTTCTTC,CAWSLLAAYNEQFF
.,TRBJ2-7,TRBV28,.,TGTGCCAGCAGCTTAAGAGAGGGGTTTAGCAATGGCTACGAGCAGTACTTC,CASSLREGFSNGYEQYF
.,TRBJ2-7,TRBV5-8,.,TGTGCCAGCAGCCGGGACGACGGCTACGAGCAGTACTTC,CASSRDDGYEQYF
TRBD1,TRBJ1-4,TRBV30,few,TGTGCCATACCTCACGGGACAGGGAGTGAAAAACTGTTTTTT,CAIPHGTGSEKLFF
.,TRBJ2-1,TRBV7-9,.,TGTGCCAGCAGCTCCACGGAGCCCCCTCGAAATGAGCAGTTCTTC,CASSSTEPPRNEQFF
.,TRBJ1-2,TRBV6-4,.,TGTGCCAGCAGTTACTCGGGTGATGGCTACACCTTC,CASSYSGDGYTF
.,TRBJ1-1,TRBV2,once,TGTGCCAGCAGCTTGGATTATCAAGCTTTCTTT,CASSLDYQAFF
.,TRBJ2-5,TRBV11-1,once,TGTGCCAGCAGCTCCCAGGGACGGGGAGGAGAGACCCAGTACTTC,CASSSQGRGGETQYF
.,TRBJ2-1,TRBV7-2,.,TGTGCCAGCAGCTTAGAGTGGGTGGGGAATGAGCAGTTCTTC,CASSLEWVGNEQFF
TRBD1,TRBJ1-3,TRBV9,.,TGTGCCAGCAGCCTGGGACAGACCTACTCTGGAAACACCATATATTTT,CASSLGQTYSGNTIYF
.,TRBJ1-2,TRBV5-1,.,TGCGCCAGCAGCCCCGACAGTGCGAACTATGGCTACACCTTC,CASSPDSANYGYTF
.,TRBJ1-1,TRBV4-1,.,TGCGCCAGCAGCCAAGAAGCCCGGATCAGTAACACTGAAGCTTTCTTT,CASSQEARISNTEAFF
.,TRBJ2-5,TRBV20-1,.,TGCAGTGCCAGGCCCTCGGAGACCCAGTACTTC,CSARPSETQYF
TRBD2,TRBJ2-7,TRBV18,.,TGTGCCAGCTCACCAAGACTAGCGGGAGATCCCTCCTACGAGCAGTACTTC,CASSPRLAGDPSYEQYF